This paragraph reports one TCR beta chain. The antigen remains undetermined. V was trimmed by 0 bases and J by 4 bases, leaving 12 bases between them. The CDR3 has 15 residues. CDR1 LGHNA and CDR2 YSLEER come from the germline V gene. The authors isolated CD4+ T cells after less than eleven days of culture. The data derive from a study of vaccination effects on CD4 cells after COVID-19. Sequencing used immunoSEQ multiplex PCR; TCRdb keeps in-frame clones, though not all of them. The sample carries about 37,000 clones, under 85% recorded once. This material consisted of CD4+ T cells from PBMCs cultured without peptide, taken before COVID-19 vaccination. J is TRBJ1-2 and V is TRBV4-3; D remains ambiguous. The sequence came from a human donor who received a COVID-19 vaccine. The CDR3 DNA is TGCGCCAGCAGCCAAGATCCGGCAGTGGCCTATGGCTACACCTTC. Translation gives CASSQDPAVAYGYTF.